The T cell receptor beta chain under discussion was sequenced for a study of T cell repertoires in cytomegalovirus infection. Study details: An indication of both CMV infection and matching HLA type came from public TCR beta signatures.

Notes on the study in general: HLA-C-restricted CMV-specific TCR beta clonotypes prevailed in the ex vivo response.

This clonotype was seen ten or more times. Antigen specificity is unknown. Trimming took 3 bases from V and 7 from J, leaving 13 bases between them. Germline CDR1 reads SGHDN; CDR2 reads FVKESK. The CDR3 consists of 14 residues. TCRdb reprocessed the reads with MiXCR, giving one entry per CDR3 protein. This table has about 140,000 distinct CDR3 sequences, roughly 6.5% appearing once. Sequencing was done on a sample of PBMCs. This TCR was recovered from a human donor in good health (CMV status not recorded). Some clones in this sample may be carry-over from other donors' samples. The J gene is TRBJ1-5, the V gene TRBV14, with a possible D match to TRBD1 (5 bases). The CDR3 sequence is CASSQGLISQPQHF. The CDR3 bases are TGTGCCAGCAGCCAGGGGCTGATCAGCCAGCCCCAGCATTTT.